This T cell receptor (beta chain) was recovered during a study of T cells in Graves' hyperthyroidism and ophthalmopathy (dated by TCRdb to between 2018 and 2020). About the full investigation: Peripheral blood samples were taken at initial diagnosis, before any treatment was given. To identify distinguishing TCR V-J signatures, a discovery cohort of 90 to 100 patients was used, comprising 43 with Graves' ophthalmopathy and around 57 with stable Graves' hyperthyroidism. Prospective prediction of ophthalmopathy was tested in an independent validation cohort of 18 to 20 hyperthyroidism patients and 15 to 17 patients who later progressed to ophthalmopathy. The approximately 100 discovery patients were divided at random into training and test sets in a 7:3 ratio. In six Graves' hyperthyroidism patients, the study also compared T-cell repertoires from thyroid tissue with T-cell repertoires from blood. After blood sampling, hyperthyroidism patients were treated with methimazole at a starting dose of 30 mg daily, and ophthalmopathy patients were treated with high-dose intravenous methylprednisolone. The paper reports TCR Vbeta CDR3 sequencing of fewer than 150 peripheral blood samples: some 44 ophthalmopathy, fewer than 85 hyperthyroidism and approximately 17 progressor patients.

This clonotype was seen ten or more times. Which antigen it targets is not known. No much larger clonotype is one base removed from it; base qualities were not supplied. Amplification of TCR beta CDR3 regions was carried out from RNA transcripts. The TCR CDR3 was subjected to a first round of RT-PCR using the HTBI primer set and the Qiagen OneStep RT-PCR kit. The libraries were constructed in a second round of multiplex PCR and then size-selected and purified. The libraries were sequenced on an Illumina HiSeq2000 using paired-end 100 bp reads. The authors' analysis ran thus. SOAPnuke was used to process the raw data, throwing out any read that contained adapters or uncalled bases, had a mean Phred below 15, or lacked an exact constant-primer or identifier match. COPE v1.2.5 was used to merge high-quality paired reads, and clonotypes were defined as unique nucleotide sequences. MiTCR v1.1 was used to align the clonotypes against IMGT TRBV, TRBD and TRBJ reference segments. Only V-J combinations with frequency above 0.0001, covering 99% to 99.2% of repertoires, were analysed. A TCS score was defined as the ratio of F50 (clonal expansion) to E x V (chaos), with BLOSUM62-based TCRdist applied between CDR3 peptides within each V-J. Welch's t-statistics and random forest reduced around 520 V-J features to 10 to 15, which were used in a naive Bayes classifier (R e1071). Using fastp trimming at Q25 and MiXCR clonotype assembly, TCRdb reanalyzed the public sequencing data and kept in-frame beta chains. Entries are consolidated by CDR3 protein sequence, retaining the most common genes and DNA. The V and J calls and clone size are TCRdb's, not the authors'. The sample table lists a few hundred thousand distinct CDR3 sequences, roughly 13% of them with a count of one. Clones ranked in the top ten supply 5% to 6% of the sample.

The germline V gene encodes CDR1 SEHNR and CDR2 FQNEAQ (reference sequence). The CDR3, cysteine through phenylalanine, is 14 amino acids long. Kept here is only the CDR3 DNA, which spans 42 bases and is read in frame from base 1. V ends up 7 bases short and J 3 bases short, with an unmatched junction base count of 6. Stable Graves' hyperthyroidism was defined as no progression to ophthalmopathy during 18 months of follow-up. Hyperthyroidism patients were newly diagnosed, with disease duration under 2 months, and aged 18 to 65 years. Any patient with an uncontrolled infection, another autoimmune disease, pregnancy or lactation was excluded. Diagnoses relied on clinical symptoms, serum thyroxine and TRAb, thyroid ultrasound and orbital computed tomography. PBMCs were separated from roughly 9.3 ml of fresh peripheral blood using Ficoll-Paque density gradient centrifugation. Trizol reagent was used to extract total RNA, and RNA quality was then checked on an Agilent 2100 Bioanalyzer.

Results the study describes overall, beyond this receptor: Most expanded thyroid clonotypes (frequency above 0.001) were also detected in blood, suggesting blood repertoires may reflect thyroid immune responses. In validation, progression to ophthalmopathy was predicted by the model with roughly 71% sensitivity and about 72% specificity, a median of 6.5 months before onset. Sample size was not statistically predetermined, and blinding of investigators to group allocation was not performed. Ophthalmopathy was separated from stable hyperthyroidism by a 13 V-J signature model, with approximately 89% sensitivity and approximately 84% specificity obtained in cross-validation and 80%/75% obtained in testing.

Specimen: blood. The TCR sequence derives from a woman younger than 35 with Graves' hyperthyroidism. This chain is built from TRBV7-9 and TRBJ2-3; 8 nucleotides in the junction match TRBD1. The CDR3 region reads CASTNTGGTDTQYF. The nucleotide sequence is TGTGCCAGCACCAACACAGGGGGAACAGATACGCAGTATTTT. The full variable domain, with segments outside the CDR3 supplied by the reference TRBV7-9 and TRBJ2-3 proteins, appears as DTGVSQNPRHKITKRGQNVTFRCDPISEHNRLYWYRQTLGQGPEFLTYFQNEAQLEKSRLLSDRFSAERPKGSFSTLEIQRTEQGDSAMYLCASTNTGGTDTQYFGPGTRLTVL.